The 32 T cell receptor beta chains below were found in one sample sequenced in a study of blood T cell repertoires in COVID-19. The repertoire was sequenced with immunoSEQ multiplex PCR; TCRdb's copy has only in-frame clones and lacks some. The sample shows about 220,000 clones, approximately 80% of them seen only once. Source material: peripheral blood. The receptors come from a human donor in a cohort sampled during active COVID-19.

V usage is TRBV5-8 and J usage is TRBJ1-2; D gene uncertain. With 4 bases removed from V and 6 bases from J, the gap between germline ends came to 13 bases. Germline CDR1 reads SGHTS; CDR2 reads YDEGEE. This CDR3 comprises 13 residues. DNA of the CDR3: TGTGCCAGCAGCCTTACCGGGGTCAATGGCTACACCTTC. Amino acids: CASSLTGVNGYTF.

The CDR3 is CATRQNTGDGYTF. The CDR3 DNA sequence: TGTGCCACCAGACAAAATACAGGGGATGGCTACACCTTC. The V gene is TRBV24-1, the J gene TRBJ1-2, with TRBD1 matching over 7 bases. The trim removed 7 bases at V and 6 bases at J, leaving 7 bases unmatched. This CDR3 has 13 residues. Germline assignment: CDR1 KGHDR and CDR2 SFDVKD.

For the CDR3, the DNA is TGTGCCACCAGTGATTTGAGGGGGAACACCGGGGAGCTGTTTTTT. Amino acid sequence: CATSDLRGNTGELFF. The chain combines TRBV24-1 with TRBJ2-2; possible D gene TRBD1, 5 bases. This CDR3 comprises 15 residues. The germline gives CDR1 KGHDR, CDR2 SFDVKD. Deletions cut 0 bases from V and 1 base from J, with 5 bases between.

J is TRBJ1-4 and V is TRBV14; D gene unclear. V lost 0 bases and J 0 bases, leaving 8 bases between the germline ends. The CDR3 is made up of 16 amino acids. CDR1 SGHDN and CDR2 FVKESK come from the germline V gene. The CDR3 region has the DNA TGTGCCAGCAGCCAAGATTCGAGGACAACTAATGAAAAACTGTTTTTT. It is translated as CASSQDSRTTNEKLFF.

This clone showed up just a few times. The genes are TRBV3-1 (or the pseudogene TRBV3-2) and TRBJ2-4; TRBD2 matches 14 bases. The CDR3 spans 18 residues. From germline, CDR1 is LGHDT and CDR2 YNNKEL (reference sequence). V lost 4 bases and J lost 0; bases outside the gene matches: 5. CDR3 residues: CASSLGTSGGPAKNIQYF. The CDR3 coding sequence is TGTGCCAGCAGCCTCGGGACTAGCGGGGGCCCAGCCAAAAACATTCAGTACTTC.

V usage is TRBV7-2 and J usage is TRBJ1-2; D is perhaps TRBD1 (6 bases). V was trimmed by 2 bases and J by 8 bases, leaving 15 bases between them. This CDR3 is built from 14 residues. Germline assignment: CDR1 SGHTA and CDR2 FQGNSA. The CDR3 DNA sequence: TGTGCCAGCAGCTTAAGTGGACAGAATCCCGGCTACACCTTC. As protein: CASSLSGQNPGYTF.

This clone was recorded a few times. CDR3: CASSRHGGGTDTQYF. The CDR3 nucleotides read TGTGCCAGCAGTAGACATGGGGGCGGCACAGATACGCAGTATTTT. The chain has TRBV28 and TRBJ2-3, with D possibly being TRBD1 (6 bases). This CDR3 has 15 amino acids. Trimming removed 5 bases at V and 1 base at J, with 13 bases between. The germline gives CDR1 MDHEN, CDR2 SYDVKM. The whole variable domain, remainder taken from reference TRBV28 and TRBJ2-3, is DVKVTQSSRYLVKRTGEKVFLECVQDMDHENMFWYRQDPGLGLRLIYFSYDVKMKEKGDIPEGYSVSREKKERFSLILESASTNQTSMYLCASSRHGGGTDTQYFGPGTRLTVL.

This sequence joins TRBV7-9 and TRBJ1-4; D is unclear. The CDR3 runs 15 residues. The germline CDR1 and CDR2 sequences are SEHNR and FQNEAQ (reference sequence). Trimming pared 4 bases from V and 5 bases from J, leaving 14 bases between. The CDR3 here is CASSSGLFGNEKLFF. In nucleotides, the CDR3 is TGTGCCAGCAGCTCTGGCCTGTTCGGGAATGAAAAACTGTTTTTT.

The chain combines TRBV7-2 with TRBJ1-2; the D is unclear. Germline V gives CDR1 SGHTA, CDR2 FQGNSA. V lost 1 base, J lost 7 bases, and 16 bases lay in between. The CDR3 spans 15 residues. The CDR3, as DNA: TGTGCCAGCAGCTTAGACTACGGCCCACCGACTGGCTACACCTTC. It encodes CASSLDYGPPTGYTF.

The DNA of the CDR3 is TGTGCCAGCAGTTCCAACCCAAGCACTGGGGCCAACGTCCTGACTTTC. It specifies CASSSNPSTGANVLTF. The V call is TRBV28, the J call TRBJ2-6; D is unresolved. Germline CDR1 is MDHEN and CDR2 is SYDVKM. This CDR3 has 16 residues. V lost 4 bases and J 2 bases, leaving 12 bases between the germline ends.

The chain joins TRBV6-5 to TRBJ2-2; TRBD2 is a possible D gene (6 bases). In germline, CDR1 is MNHEY, CDR2 SVGAGI. V was cut by 4 bases and J by 7 bases, with 19 bases left in between. This CDR3 comprises 16 residues. CDR3 protein: CASSSSPTSPYGELFF. CDR3 nucleotides: TGTGCCAGCAGTTCCTCCCCTACTAGCCCCTACGGGGAGCTGTTTTTT.

This clone was counted only a few times. The V and J genes are TRBV14 and TRBJ1-2; D is unresolved. Looked up from germline, CDR1 is SGHDN and CDR2 is FVKESK. This CDR3 has 14 amino acids. V gave up 4 bases and J gave up 1 base, with 10 bases separating them. The CDR3 DNA reads as TGTGCCAGCAGCCGGGAGCACAATAACTATGGCTACACCTTC. Its translation: CASSREHNNYGYTF. Based on the CDR3 plus reference TRBV14 and TRBJ1-2, the full variable domain is EAGVTQFPSHSVIEKGQTVTLRCDPISGHDNLYWYRRVMGKEIKFLLHFVKESKQDESGMPNNRFLAERTGGTYSTLKVQPAELEDSGVYFCASSREHNNYGYTFGSGTRLTVV.

This clone was counted a few times. The V gene is TRBV9, the J gene TRBJ1-1; D gene ambiguous. Deletions cut 0 bases from V and 0 bases from J, with 3 bases between. The CDR3 loop spans 13 amino acids. In germline, CDR1 is SGDLS, CDR2 YYNGEE. CDR3 sequence (DNA): TGTGCCAGCAGCGTAGTATTGAACACTGAAGCTTTCTTT. Its translation is CASSVVLNTEAFF. The full variable domain, its missing parts supplied by reference TRBV9 and TRBJ1-1, is DSGVTQTPKHLITATGQRVTLRCSPRSGDLSVYWYQQSLDQGLQFLIQYYNGEERAKGNILERFSAQQFPDLHSELNLSSLELGDSALYFCASSVVLNTEAFFGQGTRLTVV.

This clone appeared a few times. The chain uses TRBV2 and TRBJ1-5, with D perhaps TRBD1 (5 bases). Trimming cost V 1 base and J 2 bases, with 9 bases left between them. CDR3 length equals 15 residues. Germline lookup yields CDR1 SNHLY and CDR2 FYNNEI. The CDR3 DNA reads TGTGCCAGCAGTGAAGGACAGATTGGCAATCAGCCCCAGCATTTT. It codes for CASSEGQIGNQPQHF.

The chain employs TRBV9 and TRBJ2-2; 9 bases agree with TRBD1. This CDR3 has 16 residues. Germline CDR1 reads SGDLS; CDR2 reads YYNGEE. V lost 5 bases and J lost 5; bases outside the gene matches: 10. CDR3 nucleotide sequence: TGTGCCAGCAGAAGAACAGGGGGCGCGGTTACCGGGGAGCTGTTTTTT. Protein sequence: CASRRTGGAVTGELFF.

The chain uses TRBV11-2 and TRBJ1-1; TRBD1 matches 7 bases. J lost 1 base, V lost 4 bases, and 9 bases had no gene match. This CDR3 is built from 16 residues. The V gene's germline CDR1 is SGHAT and CDR2 FQNNGV. The CDR3 sequence: CASSSPGGHPNTEAFF. CDR3 nucleotides: TGTGCCAGCAGCTCCCCAGGGGGGCACCCGAACACTGAAGCTTTCTTT.

The chain recombines TRBV7-2 with TRBJ2-7; the match to TRBD2 covers 11 bases. CDR3 length equals 15 residues. The ends lost 4 bases at V and 4 bases at J; junction bases unmatched: 6. Per germline, CDR1 SGHTA and CDR2 FQGNSA. The CDR3 DNA is TGTGCCAGCAGCTACCCTAGCGGGGGGAGGTACGAGCAGTACTTC. As protein: CASSYPSGGRYEQYF. The entire variable domain, with the rest obtained from reference TRBV7-2 and TRBJ2-7, is as follows: GAGVSQSPSNKVTEKGKDVELRCDPISGHTALYWYRQSLGQGLEFLIYFQGNSAPDKSGLPSDRFSAERTGGSVSTLTIQRTQQEDSAVYLCASSYPSGGRYEQYFGPGTRLTVT.

The chain carries TRBV5-1 and TRBJ1-1; 10 bases fit TRBD1. This CDR3 has 15 amino acids. The germline gives CDR1 SGHRS, CDR2 YFSETQ. The V gene end was trimmed by 8 bases and the J gene end by 0 bases; junction bases not matched to a gene: 7. This CDR3 is CASTRGQGLNTEAFF. The CDR3, as DNA: TGCGCCAGTACACGGGGACAGGGGTTGAACACTGAAGCTTTCTTT.

Comments on this clone: No conserved phenylalanine or tryptophan ends this CDR3, so it is likely a read error. No DNA is shown, since the ends of the CDR3 on it are uncertain; the CDR3 is the one TCRdb lists. The CDR3: CASSEGRASRI. The chain is built from TRBV2 and TRBJ2-7; the DNA was not compared with TRBD2, the D call given in the table. Including both end residues, the CDR3 is 11 amino acids long. CDR1 and CDR2 (germline): SNHLY, FYNNEI.

The gene calls are TRBV6-5 and TRBJ2-7; 9 bases are shared with TRBD1. In germline, CDR1 is MNHEY, CDR2 SVGAGI. The junction had 8 bases not matched to a gene; V was cut back by 0 bases and J by 5 bases. This CDR3 region has 16 residues. CDR3 DNA sequence: TGTGCCAGCAGTTACTCGAGTTGGACAGGGGACCACGAGCAGTACTTC. Amino acid sequence: CASSYSSWTGDHEQYF.

This clone has just one count. The J gene is TRBJ1-1, the V gene TRBV10-3; TRBD1 matches at 7 bases. Germline loops: CDR1 ENHRY, CDR2 SYGVKD. With 2 bases clipped from V and 6 bases from J, the junction kept 9 bases outside the gene matches. The CDR3 consists of 15 residues. CDR3 region: CAISEPTGTGPEAFF. The CDR3 DNA reads TGTGCCATCAGTGAGCCGACAGGGACCGGGCCTGAAGCTTTCTTT.

In this sample, this clone turned up once. The chain joins TRBV2 to TRBJ1-1; D uncertain. The CDR3 is 13 amino acids. Germline V lookup: CDR1 SNHLY, CDR2 FYNNEI. V lost 6 bases to trimming and J lost 0 bases, with 8 bases between them. Written as DNA, the CDR3 is TGTGCCAGCAGCTTGAGGCTGAACACTGAAGCTTTCTTT. Its protein product is CASSLRLNTEAFF.

Many counts were recorded for this clone. V usage is TRBV7-9 and J usage is TRBJ2-5; TRBD2 might be the D (6 bases). Deletions cut 4 bases from V and 4 bases from J, with 7 bases between. CDR1 is SEHNR, CDR2 FQNEAQ, per germline (reference sequence). There are 12 residues in the CDR3. CDR3 nucleotides: TGTGCCAGCAGCTCGGAGGGAGAGACCCAGTACTTC. Its translation is CASSSEGETQYF.

The chain uses TRBV7-2 and TRBJ1-6, with a weak D call TRBD1 (6 bases). The ends were cut back, 5 bases at V and 4 bases at J, with 9 bases in the middle. CDR1 SGHTA and CDR2 FQGNSA come from the germline V gene. This CDR3 has 14 residues. The CDR3 DNA reads as TGTGCCAGCAGCGGAACAGGGTATAATTCACCCCTCCACTTT. The encoded protein is CASSGTGYNSPLHF.

A single count supports this clone. This chain joins TRBV6-5 and TRBJ2-5, with 8 positions matching TRBD1. The CDR3 extends over 13 amino acids. Trimming at V came to 6 bases and at J to 3 bases, leaving 3 bases not matched to a gene. Per the germline V gene, CDR1 is MNHEY and CDR2 is SVGAGI. For the CDR3, the DNA is TGTGCCAGCAGGCTGGGACAGGAAGAGACCCAGTACTTC. Translation gives CASRLGQEETQYF.

The chain employs TRBV7-2 and TRBJ2-5; TRBD2 aligns across 7 bases. V shed 3 bases and J 5 bases; nucleotides not matched to a gene: 15. The germline gives CDR1 SGHTA, CDR2 FQGNSA. The CDR3 contains 17 residues. The CDR3: CASSLVYLSSGRETQYF. DNA of the CDR3: TGTGCCAGCAGCTTGGTATATTTGTCTAGCGGACGGGAGACCCAGTACTTC. Variable domain in full (rest from reference TRBV7-2 and TRBJ2-5): GAGVSQSPSNKVTEKGKDVELRCDPISGHTALYWYRQSLGQGLEFLIYFQGNSAPDKSGLPSDRFSAERTGGSVSTLTIQRTQQEDSAVYLCASSLVYLSSGRETQYFGPGTRLLVL.

The V call is TRBV7-2, the J call TRBJ2-1; 8 nucleotides agree with TRBD2. This CDR3 comprises 16 residues. Per germline, CDR1 SGHTA and CDR2 FQGNSA. J lost 7 bases, V lost 5 bases, and 13 bases had no gene match. The CDR3 DNA reads TGTGCCAGCAGCCTAGGGGCGGGAGGCCTAGGAAATGAGCAGTTCTTC. Residues: CASSLGAGGLGNEQFF.

V usage is TRBV7-2 and J usage is TRBJ1-6; TRBD1 agrees at 9 bases. Germline V gives CDR1 SGHTA, CDR2 FQGNSA. The CDR3 sequence is 17 residues long. Trimming at V came to 5 bases and at J to 9 bases, leaving 14 bases not matched to a gene. CDR3 sequence (DNA): TGTGCCAGCAGCCCCCCCGGGACAGGGTCTCTGCCTTCACCCCTCCACTTT. Its protein product is CASSPPGTGSLPSPLHF. The full variable domain, in which reference TRBV7-2 and TRBJ1-6 provide the parts outside the CDR3, is GAGVSQSPSNKVTEKGKDVELRCDPISGHTALYWYRQSLGQGLEFLIYFQGNSAPDKSGLPSDRFSAERTGGSVSTLTIQRTQQEDSAVYLCASSPPGTGSLPSPLHFGNGTRLTVT.

The chain uses TRBV7-8 and TRBJ1-2; D is uncertain. V lost 5 bases and J lost 4, with 8 bases in between. Germline V lookup: CDR1 SGHVS, CDR2 FQNEAQ. CDR3 length: 12 residues. This CDR3 is CASSHGGYGYTF. In DNA, the CDR3 is TGTGCCAGCAGCCACGGTGGCTATGGCTACACCTTC.

CDR3 in amino acids: CASSVELTGFSVPDTQYF. The CDR3 DNA reads TGTGCCAGCAGCGTAGAACTTACTGGTTTTTCGGTCCCAGATACGCAGTATTTT. J is TRBJ2-3 and V is TRBV9; D remains ambiguous. Per germline, CDR1 SGDLS and CDR2 YYNGEE. V was shortened by 0 bases and J by 4 bases, with 21 bases between the two germline ends. CDR3 length equals 18 residues.

There are a few counts of this clone. This chain links TRBV7-6 with TRBJ2-7; tentative D call: TRBD2 (5 bases). CDR1 SGHVS and CDR2 FNYEAQ come from the germline V gene. The CDR3 covers 12 residues. Trimming took off 5 bases at V and 2 bases at J, with 7 bases between the two ends. Written as DNA, the CDR3 is TGTGCCAGCAGCGCCGGGGCCTACGAGCAGTACTTC. Protein product: CASSAGAYEQYF.

The chain employs TRBV4-2 and TRBJ2-7; TRBD2 aligns across 16 bases. Germline assignment: CDR1 LGHNA and CDR2 YNFKEQ. Trimming cost V 0 bases and J 2 bases; bases outside gene matches: 4. CDR3 length: 18 residues. The CDR3 protein is CASSQDTGLAGGTYEQYF. In nucleotides, the CDR3 is TGTGCCAGCAGCCAAGATACGGGACTAGCGGGGGGGACCTACGAGCAGTACTTC.